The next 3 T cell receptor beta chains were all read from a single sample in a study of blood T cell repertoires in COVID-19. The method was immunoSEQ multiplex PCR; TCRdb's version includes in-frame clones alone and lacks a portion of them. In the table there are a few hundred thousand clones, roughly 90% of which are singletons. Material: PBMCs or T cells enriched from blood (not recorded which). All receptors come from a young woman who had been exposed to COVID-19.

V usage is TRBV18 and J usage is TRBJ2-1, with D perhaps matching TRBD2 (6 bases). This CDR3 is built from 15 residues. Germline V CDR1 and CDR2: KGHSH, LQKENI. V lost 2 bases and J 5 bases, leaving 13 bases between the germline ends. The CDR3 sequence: CASSPGASANNEQFF. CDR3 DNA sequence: TGTGCCAGCTCACCAGGGGCTAGCGCAAACAATGAGCAGTTCTTC.

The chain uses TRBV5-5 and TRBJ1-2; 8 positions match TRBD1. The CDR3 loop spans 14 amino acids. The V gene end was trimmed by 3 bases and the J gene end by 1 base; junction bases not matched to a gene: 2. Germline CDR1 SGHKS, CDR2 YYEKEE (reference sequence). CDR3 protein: CASSSQGGNYGYTF. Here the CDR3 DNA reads TGTGCCAGCAGCTCACAGGGGGGTAACTATGGCTACACCTTC.

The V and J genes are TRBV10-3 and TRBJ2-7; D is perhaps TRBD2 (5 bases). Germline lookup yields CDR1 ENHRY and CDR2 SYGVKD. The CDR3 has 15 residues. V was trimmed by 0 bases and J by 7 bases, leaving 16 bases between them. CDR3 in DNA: TGTGCCATCAGTGAGTCGGGTGTTTTGTCGGGGGAGCAGTACTTC. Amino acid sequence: CAISESGVLSGEQYF.